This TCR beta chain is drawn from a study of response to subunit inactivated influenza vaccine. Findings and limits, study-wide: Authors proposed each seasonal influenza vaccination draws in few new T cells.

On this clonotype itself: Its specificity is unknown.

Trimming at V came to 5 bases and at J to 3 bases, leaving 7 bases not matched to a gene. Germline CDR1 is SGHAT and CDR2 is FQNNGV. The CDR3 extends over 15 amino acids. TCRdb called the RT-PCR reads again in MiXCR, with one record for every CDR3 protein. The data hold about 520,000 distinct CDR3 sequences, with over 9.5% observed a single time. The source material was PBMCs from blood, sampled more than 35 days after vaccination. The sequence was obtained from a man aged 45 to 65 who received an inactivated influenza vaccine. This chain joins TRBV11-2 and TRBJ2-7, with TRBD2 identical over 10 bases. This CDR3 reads CASSPGTSAYYEQYF. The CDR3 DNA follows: TGTGCCAGCAGCCCAGGGACTAGCGCTTACTACGAGCAGTACTTC.